Below, 14 T cell receptor beta chains from the same sample are listed, as sequenced in a study of T-cell reconstitution after alpha-beta-depleted transplantation in children. Unique molecular identifiers were incorporated during preparation of the TCRbeta library. TCRdb used MiXCR to reprocess the PCR reads, holding one entry per CDR3 protein. The sample yields about 980,000 distinct CDR3 sequences, about 29% seen once. The sample consisted of PBMCs, mostly from graft donor cells, taken 360 days after TCRalphabeta/CD19-depleted stem cell transplant. The receptor set was obtained from a boy under two years old who had a stem cell transplant for SCID, so the T cells may come from the graft donor.

The chain employs TRBV4-3 and TRBJ2-7; D may match TRBD1 or TRBD2 (6 bases each). CDR3 size: 15 residues. Trimming pared 3 bases from V and 5 bases from J, leaving 17 bases between. Germline CDR1 and CDR2: LGHNA and YSLEER. CDR3: CASSQTVYGGDEQYF. CDR3 sequence (DNA): TGCGCCAGCAGCCAGACGGTATACGGGGGCGACGAGCAGTACTTC.

V gene TRBV4-2 combines with J gene TRBJ2-6; no firm D call. The V end was cut by 5 bases, the J end by 6 bases, with 8 bases between. Looked up from germline, CDR1 is LGHNA and CDR2 is YNFKEQ. This CDR3 has 13 residues. The CDR3 DNA reads TGTGCCAGCAGCTCCCGAGAGGCCAACGTCCTGACTTTC. It encodes CASSSREANVLTF.

Only a few counts were recorded for this clonotype. The genes are TRBV13 and TRBJ2-7, with a possible D match to TRBD2 (5 bases). V lost 3 bases and J lost 2, with 8 bases in between. Germline V gene data show CDR1 as PRHDT and CDR2 as FYEKMQ (reference sequence). The CDR3 is 13 amino acids. The CDR3: CASSFNGAYEQYF. The CDR3 region has the DNA TGTGCCAGCAGCTTTAACGGGGCCTACGAGCAGTACTTC.

This chain uses TRBV4-1 with TRBJ2-7, with D possibly being TRBD1 or TRBD2 (6 bases each). The CDR3 length is 15 residues. The germline gives CDR1 MGHRA, CDR2 YSYEKL. V dropped 1 base and J dropped 7 bases, with 17 bases sitting between them. The CDR3 DNA is TGCGCCAGCAGCCAAGTGCGAGGGGGGTGGGGTGAGCAGTACTTC. This translates into CASSQVRGGWGEQYF.

The chain combines TRBV4-1 with TRBJ1-1; tentative D call: TRBD1 (5 bases). The germline CDR1 and CDR2 sequences are MGHRA and YSYEKL. Trimming took off 0 bases at V and 5 bases at J, with 16 bases between the two ends. This CDR3 is 16 amino acids long. CDR3 nucleotides: TGCGCCAGCAGCCAAGATCGCAAGGGGAAGAGGACTGAAGCTTTCTTT. Protein product: CASSQDRKGKRTEAFF.

In this sample, this clonotype turned up a few times. V is TRBV5-1 and J is TRBJ1-1, with unresolved D. Germline assignment: CDR1 SGHRS and CDR2 YFSETQ. This CDR3 contains 15 residues. Trimming took off 1 base at V and 8 bases at J, with 18 bases between the two ends. DNA for the CDR3: TGCGCCAGCAGCTTGTATTTGTGGACGGACGTCGAAGCTTTCTTT. It encodes CASSLYLWTDVEAFF.

With regard to this clonotype: This is likely a read error, given that the CDR3 carries no conserved phenylalanine or tryptophan at its end. The rearrangement uses TRBV5-1 and TRBJ1-1; no clear D gene. This CDR3 is 14 amino acids long. V shed 7 bases and J shed 3 bases, with 16 bases lying between them. Germline V lookup: CDR1 SGHRS, CDR2 YFSETQ. The CDR3 nucleotides are TGCGCCAGCCACCCACCGGGGAGGGACACTGAAGCTTTCTAT. It specifies CASHPPGRDTEAFY.

The chain couples TRBV7-9 to TRBJ2-7, with D unresolved. Germline V gives CDR1 SEHNR, CDR2 FQNEAQ (reference sequence). V was trimmed by 6 bases and J by 3 bases, leaving 6 bases between them. The CDR3 length is 11 residues. As DNA, the CDR3 is TGTGCCAGCAGGCCCAACTACGAGCAGTACTTC. Translated, it gives CASRPNYEQYF. Supplemented by reference TRBV7-9 and TRBJ2-7, the full variable domain reads DTGVSQNPRHKITKRGQNVTFRCDPISEHNRLYWYRQTLGQGPEFLTYFQNEAQLEKSRLLSDRFSAERPKGSFSTLEIQRTEQGDSAMYLCASRPNYEQYFGPGTRLTVT.

The V gene is TRBV25-1, the J gene TRBJ2-6; D assignment may be TRBD1 or TRBD2 (5 bases each). The CDR3 is 17 amino acids. Looked up from germline, CDR1 is MGHDK and CDR2 is SYGVNS. V shed 3 bases and J shed 0 bases, with 12 bases lying between them. CDR3 amino acids: CASSDPGTGSGANVLTF. DNA for the CDR3: TGTGCCAGCAGTGATCCAGGGACGGGCTCTGGGGCCAACGTCCTGACTTTC.

This clonotype was picked up a small number of times. This chain joins TRBV20-1 and TRBJ1-1; D is unresolved. This CDR3 has 13 residues. The germline CDR1 and CDR2 sequences are DFQATT and SNEGSKA (reference sequence). Trimming pared 3 bases from V and 8 bases from J, leaving 16 bases between. CDR3 loop: CSARRVLSEEAFF. The CDR3 DNA follows: TGCAGTGCTAGGAGGGTCCTTAGCGAGGAAGCTTTCTTT.

For the CDR3, the DNA is TGTGCCAGCAGTTTTTCCCTCACGATTGCCCTCACAGATACGCAGTATTTT. Protein: CASSFSLTIALTDTQYF. The chain joins TRBV28 to TRBJ2-3; D is undetermined. V was clipped by 3 bases and J by 2 bases, with 18 bases between them. In germline, CDR1 is MDHEN, CDR2 SYDVKM. This CDR3 region has 17 residues.

In this sample, this clonotype turned up many times. This chain links TRBV20-1 with TRBJ2-1; D remains ambiguous. The ends were cut back, 5 bases at V and 3 bases at J, with 8 bases in the middle. This CDR3 region has 12 residues. In germline, CDR1 is DFQATT, CDR2 SNEGSKA (reference sequence). The chain's CDR3 is CSAPVDYNEQFF. The CDR3 nucleotides read TGCAGTGCTCCAGTTGACTACAATGAGCAGTTCTTC.

The chain employs TRBV10-3 and TRBJ2-7, with D tentatively TRBD1 (6 bases). The germline V gene encodes CDR1 ENHRY and CDR2 SYGVKD. This CDR3 comprises 13 residues. Trimming took off 4 bases at V and 4 bases at J, with 11 bases between the two ends. CDR3 residues: CAISAGVGYEQYF. The DNA for the CDR3 is TGTGCCATCAGTGCAGGGGTTGGGTACGAGCAGTACTTC.

This clonotype has a handful of counts. This chain joins TRBV12-3 or TRBV12-4 and TRBJ2-3, with TRBD1 as a possible D gene (6 bases). The length of the CDR3 is 15 residues. V lost 7 bases, J lost 0 bases, and 14 bases lay in between. CDR3 in amino acids: CASTSRGSSTDTQYF. Here the CDR3 DNA reads TGTGCCAGCACTTCCAGGGGTTCTAGCACAGATACGCAGTATTTT.